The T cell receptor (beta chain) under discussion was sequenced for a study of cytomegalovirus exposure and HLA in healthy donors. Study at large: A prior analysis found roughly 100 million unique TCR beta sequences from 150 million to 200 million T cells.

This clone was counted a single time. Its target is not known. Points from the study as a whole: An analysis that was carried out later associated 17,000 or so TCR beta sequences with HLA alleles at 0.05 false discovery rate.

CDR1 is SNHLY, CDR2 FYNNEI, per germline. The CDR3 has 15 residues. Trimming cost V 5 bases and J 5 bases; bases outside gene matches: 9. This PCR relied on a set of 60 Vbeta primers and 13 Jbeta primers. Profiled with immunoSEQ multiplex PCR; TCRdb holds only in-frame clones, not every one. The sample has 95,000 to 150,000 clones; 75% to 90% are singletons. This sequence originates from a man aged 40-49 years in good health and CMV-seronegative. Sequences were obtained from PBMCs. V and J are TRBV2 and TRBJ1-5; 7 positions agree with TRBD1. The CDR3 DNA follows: TGTGCCAGCAGTAGGGACAGTGGACGTGATCAGCCCCAGCATTTT. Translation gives CASSRDSGRDQPQHF.